This TCR beta chain was identified during a study of cytomegalovirus exposure and HLA in healthy donors. Germline V gene sequence: CDR1 SQVTM, CDR2 ANQGSEA. This CDR3 contains 16 residues. V lost 4 bases, J lost 6 bases, and 11 bases stayed unmatched. PCR involved 60 Vbeta and 13 Jbeta primers. Some clones are missing from TCRdb's copy, which holds only in-frame ones; the method was immunoSEQ multiplex PCR. The sample lists nearly 110,000 clones; 73% were seen once. The TCR comes from a man aged 25-40 years in good health and CMV-seronegative. Source material: PBMCs. The rearrangement joins TRBV29-1 to TRBJ1-6, with TRBD1 matching 8 bases. CDR3 nucleotides: TGCAGCGTTGCATCTGACAGGGGAACTTTTAATTCACCCCTCCACTTT. Translation: CSVASDRGTFNSPLHF.